This paragraph covers one T cell receptor (beta chain) sequence. Assay: immunoSEQ multiplex PCR; the TCRdb copy retains only in-frame clones and omits some. Counted here are around 90,000 clones, around three quarters occurring once; the ten biggest clones make up 15% to 20%. This sample was included in a study of T cells in localized non-small cell lung cancer. CDR1 is SGHRS, CDR2 YFSETQ, per germline. The CDR3 runs 14 residues. Trimming removed 2 bases at V and 3 bases at J, with 12 bases between. This clonotype was obtained from a man aged 40 to 70 with stage II squamous cell lung carcinoma. The chain combines TRBV5-1 with TRBJ2-7, with D tentatively TRBD1 (6 bases). The starting material was PBMCs, obtained before any cancer treatment. CDR3 residues: CASSFDWGLYEQYF. CDR3 DNA: TGCGCCAGCAGCTTCGATTGGGGGCTCTACGAGCAGTACTTC. The full variable domain, rest sourced from reference TRBV5-1 and TRBJ2-7, is KAGVTQTPRYLIKTRGQQVTLSCSPISGHRSVSWYQQTPGQGLQFLFEYFSETQRNKGNFPGRFSGRQFSNSRSEMNVSTLELGDSALYLCASSFDWGLYEQYFGPGTRLTVT.